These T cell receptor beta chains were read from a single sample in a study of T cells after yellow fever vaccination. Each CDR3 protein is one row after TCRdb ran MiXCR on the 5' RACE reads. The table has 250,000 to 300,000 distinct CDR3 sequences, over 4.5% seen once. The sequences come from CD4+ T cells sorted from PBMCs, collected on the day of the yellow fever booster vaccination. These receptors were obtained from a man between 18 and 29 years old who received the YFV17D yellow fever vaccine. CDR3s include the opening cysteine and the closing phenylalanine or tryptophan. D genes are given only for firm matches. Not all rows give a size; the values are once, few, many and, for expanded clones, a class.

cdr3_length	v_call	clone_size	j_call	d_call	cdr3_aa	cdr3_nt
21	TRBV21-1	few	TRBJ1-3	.	CASSKEGGFGLQGGSGNTIYF	TGTGCCAGCAGCAAAGAAGGAGGGTTCGGGTTGCAGGGAGGATCTGGAAACACCATATATTTT
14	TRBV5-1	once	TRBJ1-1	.	CASSLDSDNTEAFF	TGCGCCAGCAGCTTGGACAGTGATAACACTGAAGCTTTCTTT
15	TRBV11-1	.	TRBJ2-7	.	CASSLRAGLTYEQYF	TGTGCCAGCAGCCTCCGGGCAGGGTTAACCTACGAGCAGTACTTC
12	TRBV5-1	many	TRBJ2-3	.	CASSQPTDTQYF	TGCGCCAGCAGCCAACCGACAGATACGCAGTATTTT
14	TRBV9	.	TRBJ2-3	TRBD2	CASSVTSGSDTQYF	TGTGCCAGCAGCGTAACTAGCGGGTCTGATACGCAGTATTTT
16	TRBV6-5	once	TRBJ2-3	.	CASSCSRGPGTDTQYF	TGTGCCAGCAGTTGTTCGCGGGGGCCCGGCACAGATACGCAGTATTTT
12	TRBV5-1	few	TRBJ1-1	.	CASSSSNTEAFF	TGCGCCAGCAGCTCGTCAAACACTGAAGCTTTCTTT
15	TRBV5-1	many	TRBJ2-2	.	CASSSQDSNTGELFF	TGCGCCAGCAGCTCACAGGACAGTAACACCGGGGAGCTGTTTTTT
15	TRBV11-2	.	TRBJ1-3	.	CASSFETSSGNTIYF	TGTGCCAGCAGCTTTGAGACAAGCTCTGGAAACACCATATATTTT
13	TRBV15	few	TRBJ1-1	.	CATSTSPFGGAFF	TGTGCCACCAGCACCAGCCCCTTCGGGGGAGCTTTCTTT
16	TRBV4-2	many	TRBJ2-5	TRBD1	CASSQEGFRGRETQYF	TGTGCCAGCAGCCAAGAAGGGTTCAGGGGGCGGGAGACCCAGTACTTC
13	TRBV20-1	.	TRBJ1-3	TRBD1	CSAREGQGNTIYF	TGCAGTGCTAGAGAGGGACAGGGAAACACCATATATTTT
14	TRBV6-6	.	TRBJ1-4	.	CASSDRRPNEKLFF	TGTGCCAGCAGTGACCGCCGACCGAATGAAAAACTGTTTTTT
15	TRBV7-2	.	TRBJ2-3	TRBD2	CASSLALAGWDTQYF	TGTGCCAGCAGCTTAGCCCTAGCGGGGTGGGATACGCAGTATTTT
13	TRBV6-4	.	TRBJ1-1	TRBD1	CASSQQGKTEAFF	TGTGCCAGCAGTCAACAGGGGAAAACTGAAGCTTTCTTT
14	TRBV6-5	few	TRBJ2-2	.	CASTRNRDRGELFF	TGTGCCAGCACCCGAAACAGGGATCGCGGGGAGCTGTTTTTT
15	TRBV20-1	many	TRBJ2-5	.	CSASLASGVQETQYF	TGCAGTGCTAGCTTAGCTTCGGGGGTCCAAGAGACCCAGTACTTC
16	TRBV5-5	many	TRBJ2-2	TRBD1	CASSLGQGRLIGELFF	TGTGCCAGCAGCCTAGGACAGGGGAGGCTCATCGGGGAGCTGTTTTTT
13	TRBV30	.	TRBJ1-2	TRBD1	CAWRAPGQIGYTF	TGTGCCTGGAGAGCCCCGGGACAGATAGGCTACACCTTC
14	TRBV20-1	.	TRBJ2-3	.	CSADRTLGTDTQYF	TGCAGTGCAGATCGGACTTTGGGCACAGATACGCAGTATTTT
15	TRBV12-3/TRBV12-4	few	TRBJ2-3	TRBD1	CASSNRGRKPDTQYF	TGTGCCAGCAGCAACAGGGGGCGCAAACCAGATACGCAGTATTTT
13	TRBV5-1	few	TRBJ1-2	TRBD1	CASSGGQLYGYTF	TGCGCCAGCAGCGGGGGACAGCTCTATGGCTACACCTTC
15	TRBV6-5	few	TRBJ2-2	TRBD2	CASRGRGDSAGELFF	TGTGCCAGCAGGGGCCGGGGGGATTCGGCCGGGGAGCTGTTTTTT
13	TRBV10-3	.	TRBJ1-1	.	CAISESRVTEAFF	TGTGCCATCAGTGAGTCCAGGGTTACTGAAGCTTTCTTT
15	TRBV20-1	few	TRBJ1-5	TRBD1	CSVHRQGVQQQPQHF	TGCAGTGTCCACCGACAGGGGGTACAGCAACAGCCCCAGCATTTT
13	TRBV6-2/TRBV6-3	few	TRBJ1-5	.	CASTPYSNQPQHF	TGTGCCAGCACTCCTTATAGCAATCAGCCCCAGCATTTT
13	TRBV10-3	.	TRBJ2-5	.	CAISEPGQKTQYF	TGTGCCATCAGTGAACCCGGGCAGAAGACCCAGTACTTC
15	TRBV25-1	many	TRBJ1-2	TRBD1	CASSGNRGFNYGYTF	TGTGCCAGCAGTGGTAACAGGGGATTTAACTATGGCTACACCTTC
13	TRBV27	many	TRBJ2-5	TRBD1	CASRQGAAETQYF	TGTGCCAGCAGGCAGGGGGCGGCGGAGACCCAGTACTTC
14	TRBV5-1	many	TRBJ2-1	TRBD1	CASSYGTGGNEQFF	TGCGCCAGCAGCTATGGGACAGGGGGGAATGAGCAGTTCTTC
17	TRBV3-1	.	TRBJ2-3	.	CASSQGVRAKVADTQYF	TGTGCCAGCAGCCAAGGAGTCCGAGCCAAAGTCGCAGATACGCAGTATTTT
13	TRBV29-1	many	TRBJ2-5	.	CSVAQGNQETQYF	TGCAGCGTTGCCCAGGGCAACCAAGAGACCCAGTACTTC
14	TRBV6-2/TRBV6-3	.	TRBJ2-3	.	CAIRLGSSTDTQYF	TGTGCCATTCGACTTGGCTCTAGCACAGATACGCAGTATTTT
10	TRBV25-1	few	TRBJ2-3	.	CASSEHTQYF	TGTGCCAGCAGTGAACATACGCAGTATTTT
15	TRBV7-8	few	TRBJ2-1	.	CASSPIRDRGNEQFF	TGTGCCAGCAGCCCCATCCGGGACCGAGGGAATGAGCAGTTCTTC
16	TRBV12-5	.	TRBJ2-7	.	CASGLPASGLSYEQYF	TGTGCTAGTGGTTTGCCCGCGAGTGGCCTCTCCTACGAGCAGTACTTC
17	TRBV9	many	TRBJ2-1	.	CASSVGPLRGSYNEQFF	TGTGCCAGCAGCGTAGGTCCTTTGCGGGGCTCCTACAATGAGCAGTTCTTC
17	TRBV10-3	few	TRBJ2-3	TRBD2	CAISDRLAGGTTDTQYF	TGTGCCATCAGTGATAGGCTAGCGGGGGGGACTACAGATACGCAGTATTTT
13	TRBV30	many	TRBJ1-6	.	CAWSVYENSPLHF	TGTGCCTGGAGTGTATACGAGAATTCACCCCTCCACTTT
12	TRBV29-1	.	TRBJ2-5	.	CSVAGPQETQYF	TGCAGCGTTGCTGGGCCGCAAGAGACCCAGTACTTC
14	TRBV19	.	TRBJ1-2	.	CASSIDPRTQGYTF	TGTGCCAGTAGTATAGATCCGCGGACTCAGGGCTACACCTTC
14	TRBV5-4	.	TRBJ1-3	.	CASRGTGTGNTIYF	TGTGCCAGCAGGGGAACCGGGACTGGAAACACCATATATTTT
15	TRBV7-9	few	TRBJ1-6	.	CASSPRGFDNSPLHF	TGTGCCAGCAGCCCTCGGGGGTTCGATAATTCACCCCTCCACTTT
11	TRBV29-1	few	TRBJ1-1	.	CSVKGNTEAFF	TGCAGCGTAAAGGGTAACACTGAAGCTTTCTTT
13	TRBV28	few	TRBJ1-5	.	CASSLADYQPQHF	TGTGCCAGCAGTTTAGCAGACTATCAGCCCCAGCATTTT
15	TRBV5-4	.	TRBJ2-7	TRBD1	CASSDRRGRNYEQYF	TGTGCCAGCAGCGACCGCAGGGGGCGCAACTACGAGCAGTACTTC
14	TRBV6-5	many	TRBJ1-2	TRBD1	CASSRTGLASGYTF	TGTGCCAGCAGTCGGACAGGTCTGGCCTCTGGCTACACCTTC